This T cell receptor beta chain originates from a study of blood T cells in healthy people across ages. Through a sample-barcoded 5' primer and a J-beta primer mix, a second PCR was run for about 7 to 12 cycles. TCRdb re-called the 5' RACE reads with MiXCR, one entry per CDR3 protein. The table has around 1,000,000 distinct CDR3 sequences, less than 25% seen once. CDR1 is SGDLS, CDR2 YYNGEE, per germline. CDR3 length equals 12 residues. V lost 3 bases and J 9 bases, leaving 7 bases between the germline ends. Separately, the same data were catalogued under a study of T cells of mothers and their children. That paper states: All extracted RNA went into cDNA synthesis, about 1.4 ug per 15 ul.

The genes are TRBV9 and TRBJ1-6; no clear D. The sequenced sample consisted of blood. The sequence derives from a girl aged 2 to 9 in good health. The CDR3 protein is CASSAPSSPLHF. The CDR3 DNA reads as TGTGCCAGCAGCGCTCCTAGTTCACCCCTCCACTTT.